This T cell receptor (beta chain) was profiled in a study of T cell clonotyping in hematopoietic cell transplantation. Indicated time point: recipient sample about 28 days before transplant, after cytoreduction. Produced via immunoSEQ multiplex PCR; TCRdb's table is partial and in-frame only. The data show tens of thousands of clones, with around 96% seen just once and under 2% held by the top ten. The ends were cut back, 0 bases at V and 4 bases at J, with 10 bases in the middle. The CDR3 runs to 15 residues. CDR1 LNHNV and CDR2 YYDKDF come from the germline V gene (reference sequence). Sample: peripheral blood mononuclear cells, taken before stem cell transplant. This TCR derives from a woman aged 50 to 60 with acute myeloid leukemia. Some clones in this sample may be carry-over from other donors' samples. V usage is TRBV15 and J usage is TRBJ1-5; tentatively, D is TRBD1 (6 bases). The CDR3 bases are TGTGCCACCAGCAGAGATCCCAGGGGAAATCAGCCCCAGCATTTT. Encoded protein: CATSRDPRGNQPQHF.